This entry lists 5 T cell receptor beta chains sequenced from one sample in a study of CD4 T cells in relation to SARS-CoV-2 and coronaviruses. Their target antigens are unknown. Method: immunoSEQ multiplex PCR; TCRdb's copy keeps in-frame clones and lacks some. The sample has approximately 21,000 clones, about four fifths seen once. The unexposed donors gave CD4+ T cells in about 2010-2019, prior to COVID-19. The cells were cultured for 9 to 11 days before CD4+ T cells were isolated. The sequencing input was CD4+ T cells from PBMCs, cultured in vitro. Receptors were obtained from a human donor in good health.

On this clone itself: The junction departs from the called germline gene at one end, perhaps through a read error. The chain carries TRBV7-7 and TRBJ2-1; 12 bases fit TRBD2. Per the germline V gene, CDR1 is SSHAT and CDR2 is FNYEAQ (reference sequence). The CDR3 covers 17 residues. Written as DNA, the CDR3 is TGTGCTAGCAGCTTAGATCTTATGACTAGCGGGAGTAATGAGCAGTTCTTC. Amino acid sequence: CASSLDLMTSGSNEQFF.

The chain joins TRBV5-1 to TRBJ1-6; no definite D call. Trimming stripped 2 bases from V and 9 bases from J, with 12 bases between. This CDR3 contains 14 residues. Germline V gives CDR1 SGHRS, CDR2 YFSETQ. The CDR3 bases are TGCGCCAGCAGCTTAGACCCGGGGATTTCACCCCTCCACTTT. It is translated as CASSLDPGISPLHF.

This clone was observed a handful of times. The genes are TRBV9 and TRBJ1-1; D gene ambiguous. There are 14 residues in the CDR3. V gave up 1 base and J gave up 1 base, with 8 bases separating them. Germline CDR1 reads SGDLS; CDR2 reads YYNGEE. The CDR3 DNA reads as TGTGCCAGCAGCGTACTATCCGAGAACACTGAAGCTTTCTTT. This translates into CASSVLSENTEAFF.

The J gene is TRBJ1-5, the V gene TRBV6-2 or TRBV6-3; D is possibly TRBD1 (6 bases). Per the germline V gene, CDR1 is MNHEY and CDR2 is SVGEGT. The CDR3 has 17 residues. Trimming cost V 0 bases and J 2 bases, with 14 bases left between them. For the CDR3, the DNA is TGTGCCAGCAGTTACTCGTCCGGGGGCGTAGGCAATCAGCCCCAGCATTTT. Its protein is CASSYSSGGVGNQPQHF.

The chain has TRBV5-8 and TRBJ2-5; D possibly corresponds to TRBD2 (5 bases). The V end was cut by 3 bases, the J end by 5 bases, with 14 bases between. Germline CDR1 is SGHTS and CDR2 is YDEGEE. CDR3 length: 14 amino acids. The CDR3 reads CASSSDWQTETQYF. Written as DNA, the CDR3 is TGTGCCAGCAGCTCGGACTGGCAGACGGAGACCCAGTACTTC.